The T cell receptor beta chain under discussion was sequenced for a study of blood T cells in healthy people across ages. The study, taken as a whole, reports: Leaving the PBMCs unsorted stopped any conclusive comparison of naive versus antigen-experienced cells.

In its sample, this clonotype was seen many times. Its specificity is unknown. Per-sample PBMC isolation yielded at least 6.5 million cells. A second PCR of about 7 to 12 cycles used a sample-barcoded 5' primer and a J-beta primer mix. TCRdb called the 5' RACE reads again in MiXCR, with one record for every CDR3 protein. The sample records 850,000 to 950,000 distinct CDR3 sequences, 25% to 35% being singletons. This CDR3 comprises 14 residues. Germline V gene lookup returns CDR1 MDHEN and CDR2 SYDVKM. The V and J ends lost 8 bases and 4 bases, in that order; junction bases with no gene match: 4. Input material: blood. The clonotype originates from a woman aged 80 or older in good health. The genes are TRBV28 and TRBJ2-7; 14 bases agree with TRBD2. CDR3 in amino acids: CASQTSGGVYEQYF. The DNA of the CDR3 is TGTGCCAGCCAGACTAGCGGGGGGGTTTACGAGCAGTACTTC.